This TCR beta chain came from a study of blood T cell repertoires in COVID-19. Germline V gene sequence: CDR1 SGHRS, CDR2 YFSETQ. The CDR3 covers 17 residues. V shed 3 bases and J 2 bases; nucleotides not matched to a gene: 10. Some clones are missing from TCRdb's copy, which holds only in-frame ones; the method was immunoSEQ multiplex PCR. The sample shows nearly 90,000 clones, approximately 89% of them seen only once. The chain couples TRBV5-1 to TRBJ2-7; 11 bases are shared with TRBD1. The receptor's source is a man older than 75 with acute or convalescent COVID-19. Sequencing was performed on peripheral blood. The CDR3 loop reads CASSSGQGAALTYEQYF. The CDR3 nucleotides read TGCGCCAGCAGCTCCGGACAGGGGGCCGCCTTGACCTACGAGCAGTACTTC. The full variable domain, in which reference TRBV5-1 and TRBJ2-7 provide the parts outside the CDR3, is KAGVTQTPRYLIKTRGQQVTLSCSPISGHRSVSWYQQTPGQGLQFLFEYFSETQRNKGNFPGRFSGRQFSNSRSEMNVSTLELGDSALYLCASSSGQGAALTYEQYFGPGTRLTVT.